Below are 12 T cell receptor beta chains sequenced from a single sample in a study of shared clonotypes between healthy human individuals. The method was immunoSEQ multiplex PCR; TCRdb's version includes in-frame clones alone and lacks a portion of them. The sample holds more than 1,200,000 clones, approximately 98.5% seen once. Sequenced material: naive CD4+ T cells sorted from blood. Indicated subset: CD45RA+ positively selected. The source of these receptors is a man aged 25 to 40 in good health.

The chain has TRBV6-5 and TRBJ2-5; no reliable D call. The V and J ends lost 5 bases and 1 base respectively, with 11 bases between them. CDR1 is MNHEY, CDR2 SVGAGI, per germline. The CDR3 runs to 14 residues. CDR3 loop: CASSISRAQETQYF. The CDR3, as DNA: TGTGCCAGCAGTATCTCTAGGGCCCAAGAGACCCAGTACTTC.

This chain links TRBV7-3 with TRBJ2-7, with D tentatively TRBD1 (5 bases). This CDR3 is 14 amino acids long. Germline values: CDR1 SGHTA, CDR2 FQGTGA. Trimming removed 0 bases from V and 6 bases from J, with 12 bases in between. In DNA form, the CDR3 reads TGTGCCAGCAGCTTAACCGCAGGGCACCCCGAGCAGTACTTC. Its translation: CASSLTAGHPEQYF. The full variable domain, with the rest looked up from reference TRBV7-3 and TRBJ2-7, is GAGVSQTPSNKVTEKGKYVELRCDPISGHTALYWYRQSLGQGPEFLIYFQGTGAADDSGLPNDRFFAVRPEGSVSTLKIQRTERGDSAVYLCASSLTAGHPEQYFGPGTRLTVT.

This clone has more than one count but fewer than ten. The chain has TRBV6-6 and TRBJ2-7; D may be TRBD2 (5 bases). Germline V gene sequence: CDR1 MNHNY, CDR2 SVGAGI (reference sequence). Trimming shortened V by 7 bases and J by 4 bases, and 14 bases separated the two germline ends. The CDR3 contains 13 residues. The CDR3 spells CASTSAGGYEQYF. CDR3 bases: TGTGCCAGCACCTCCGCGGGCGGATACGAGCAGTACTTC.

This chain connects TRBV5-1 to TRBJ2-7, with D perhaps TRBD2 (6 bases). The CDR3 is made up of 14 amino acids. The V and J ends lost 0 bases and 7 bases respectively, with 14 bases between them. Germline-derived CDR1 and CDR2 are SGHRS and YFSETQ. CDR3 nucleotides: TGCGCCAGCAGCTTGGGCAGGGTGGCGGGGGAGCAGTACTTC. Translating gives CASSLGRVAGEQYF. Drawing the rest from reference TRBV5-1 and TRBJ2-7, the complete variable domain is KAGVTQTPRYLIKTRGQQVTLSCSPISGHRSVSWYQQTPGQGLQFLFEYFSETQRNKGNFPGRFSGRQFSNSRSEMNVSTLELGDSALYLCASSLGRVAGEQYFGPGTRLTVT.

The chain is built from TRBV6-1 and TRBJ1-5; 9 positions match TRBD1. Germline CDR1 reads MNHNS; CDR2 reads SASEGT. The CDR3 length is 14 residues. The V gene end was trimmed by 7 bases and the J gene end by 1 base; junction bases not matched to a gene: 2. CDR3 region: CASTGQGSNQPQHF. The CDR3 DNA follows: TGTGCCAGCACTGGACAGGGGAGCAATCAGCCCCAGCATTTT.

The chain couples TRBV5-1 to TRBJ2-3; possible D gene TRBD1, 5 bases. Germline V gene data show CDR1 as SGHRS and CDR2 as YFSETQ. Deletions cut 0 bases from V and 2 bases from J, with 10 bases between. The CDR3 length is 15 residues. The CDR3, as DNA: TGCGCCAGCAGCTTGGAGCAGGGAAACACAGATACGCAGTATTTT. This codes for CASSLEQGNTDTQYF.

The chain couples TRBV2 to TRBJ2-1, with 7 bases aligning to TRBD2. Germline CDR1 is SNHLY and CDR2 is FYNNEI. J was trimmed by 0 bases and V by 9 bases; bases with no gene match: 5. This CDR3 region has 14 residues. In DNA form, the CDR3 reads TGTGCCAGTCTTAGCGGGCACTCCTACAATGAGCAGTTCTTC. Translation: CASLSGHSYNEQFF.

The chain links TRBV6-1 to TRBJ1-2, with 10 nucleotides matching TRBD1. CDR1 and CDR2 (germline): MNHNS, SASEGT. J gave up 8 bases and V 1 base, and 1 base lay outside the gene matches. There are 13 residues in the CDR3. CDR3 residues: CASSEGTGGGYTF. CDR3 nucleotides: TGTGCCAGCAGTGAAGGGACAGGGGGAGGCTACACCTTC.

The rearrangement uses TRBV5-1 and TRBJ2-3, with unresolved D. In germline, CDR1 is SGHRS, CDR2 YFSETQ. The CDR3 is 16 amino acids. V dropped 1 base and J dropped 2 bases, with 14 bases sitting between them. CDR3 loop: CASSLRDPSSTDTQYF. The CDR3 region has the DNA TGCGCCAGCAGCTTGCGAGACCCTTCATCCACAGATACGCAGTATTTT.

This sequence joins TRBV29-1 and TRBJ2-5, with TRBD2 identical over 14 bases. This CDR3 spans 15 amino acids. Unmatched junction bases numbered 8, after V lost 6 bases and J lost 5 bases. Germline V gives CDR1 SQVTM, CDR2 ANQGSEA. The chain's CDR3 is CSVAGTSGRIETQYF. Here the CDR3 DNA reads TGCAGCGTCGCCGGGACTAGCGGGAGAATTGAGACCCAGTACTTC.

This clone showed up just once. CDR3 nucleotide sequence: TGTGCCAGCATGGGACTAGCGGGAGCCCTCGGGTTTCGGGAGCAGTACTTC. The encoded protein is CASMGLAGALGFREQYF. The chain uses TRBV27 and TRBJ2-7; 14 positions agree with TRBD2. The J segment lost 7 bases and the V segment lost 7 bases, leaving 15 bases of the junction unmatched. The CDR3 is made up of 17 amino acids. The germline CDR1 and CDR2 sequences are MNHEY and SMNVEV (reference sequence).

Turning to this clone: This same CDR3 is encoded by further DNA sequences in the sample. The J gene is TRBJ2-3, the V gene TRBV7-3, with D hard to call. This CDR3 is built from 13 residues. V was shortened by 6 bases and J by 4 bases, with 11 bases between the two germline ends. Germline values: CDR1 SGHTA, CDR2 FQGTGA. The CDR3 protein is CASSLERADTQYF. CDR3 sequence (DNA): TGTGCCAGCAGTTTGGAACGGGCAGATACGCAGTATTTT.